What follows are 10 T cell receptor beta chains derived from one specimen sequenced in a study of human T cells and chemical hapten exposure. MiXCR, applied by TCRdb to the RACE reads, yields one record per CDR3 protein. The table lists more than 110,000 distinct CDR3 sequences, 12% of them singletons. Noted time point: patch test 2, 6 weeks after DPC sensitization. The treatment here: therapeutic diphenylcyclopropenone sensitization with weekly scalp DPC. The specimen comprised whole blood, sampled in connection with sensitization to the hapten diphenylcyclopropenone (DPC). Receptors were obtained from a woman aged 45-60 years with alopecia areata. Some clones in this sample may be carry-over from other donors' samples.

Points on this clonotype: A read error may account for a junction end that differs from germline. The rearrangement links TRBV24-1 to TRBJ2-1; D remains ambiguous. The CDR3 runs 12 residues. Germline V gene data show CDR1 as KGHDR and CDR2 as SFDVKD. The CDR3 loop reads CATSDFKGEPFF. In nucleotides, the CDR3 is TGTGCCACCAGTGATTTCAAGGGTGAGCCGTTCTTC.

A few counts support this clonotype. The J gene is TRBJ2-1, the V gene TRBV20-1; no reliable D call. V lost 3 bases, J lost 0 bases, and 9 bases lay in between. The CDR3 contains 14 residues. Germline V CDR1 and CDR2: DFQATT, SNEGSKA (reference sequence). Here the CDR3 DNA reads TGCAGTGCTAGGGCGGTTGTCTCCTACAATGAGCAGTTCTTC. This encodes CSARAVVSYNEQFF.

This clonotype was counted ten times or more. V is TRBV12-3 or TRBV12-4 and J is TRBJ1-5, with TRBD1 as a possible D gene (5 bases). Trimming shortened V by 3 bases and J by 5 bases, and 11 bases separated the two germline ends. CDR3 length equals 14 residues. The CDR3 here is CASSFGGTDQPQHF. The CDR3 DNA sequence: TGTGCCAGCAGTTTTGGAGGGACCGATCAGCCCCAGCATTTT.

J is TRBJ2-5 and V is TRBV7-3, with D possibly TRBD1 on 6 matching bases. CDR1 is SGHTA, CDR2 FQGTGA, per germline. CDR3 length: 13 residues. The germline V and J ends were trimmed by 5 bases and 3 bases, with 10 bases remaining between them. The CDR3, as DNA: TGTGCCAGCAGCCCACAGGGAAAAGAGACCCAGTACTTC. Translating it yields CASSPQGKETQYF.

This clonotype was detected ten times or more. The CDR3 spells CASSETGTGGLGANVLTF. CDR3 DNA: TGTGCCAGCAGCGAGACCGGGACAGGGGGCTTAGGGGCCAACGTCCTGACTTTC. The genes are TRBV9 and TRBJ2-6; 12 bases are a match to TRBD1. The CDR3 sequence is 18 residues long. Trimming cost V 3 bases and J 4 bases; bases outside gene matches: 8. The germline CDR1 and CDR2 sequences are SGDLS and YYNGEE.

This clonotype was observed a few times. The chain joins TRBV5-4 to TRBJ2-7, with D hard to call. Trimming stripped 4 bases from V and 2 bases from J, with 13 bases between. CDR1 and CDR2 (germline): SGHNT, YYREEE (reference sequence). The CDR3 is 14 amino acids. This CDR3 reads CASSPRLGTYEQYF. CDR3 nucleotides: TGTGCCAGCAGCCCCCGACTTGGGACCTACGAGCAGTACTTC.

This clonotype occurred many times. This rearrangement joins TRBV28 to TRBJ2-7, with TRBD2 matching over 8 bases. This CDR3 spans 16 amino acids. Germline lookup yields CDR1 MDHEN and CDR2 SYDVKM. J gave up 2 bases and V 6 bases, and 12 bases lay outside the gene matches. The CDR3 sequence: CASRLLLSGIAYEQYF. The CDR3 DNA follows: TGTGCCAGCAGGCTCCTACTTAGCGGGATTGCCTACGAGCAGTACTTC.

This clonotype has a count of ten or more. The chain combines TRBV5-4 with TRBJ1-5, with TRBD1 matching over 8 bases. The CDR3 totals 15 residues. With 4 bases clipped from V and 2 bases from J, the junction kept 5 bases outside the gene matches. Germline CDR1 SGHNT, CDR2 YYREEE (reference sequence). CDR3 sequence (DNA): TGTGCCAGCAGCATGACAGGGGCGGGCAATCAGCCCCAGCATTTT. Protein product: CASSMTGAGNQPQHF. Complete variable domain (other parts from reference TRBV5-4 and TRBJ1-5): ETGVTQSPTHLIKTRGQQVTLRCSSQSGHNTVSWYQQALGQGPQFIFQYYREEENGRGNFPPRFSGLQFPNYSSELNVNALELDDSALYLCASSMTGAGNQPQHFGDGTRLSIL.

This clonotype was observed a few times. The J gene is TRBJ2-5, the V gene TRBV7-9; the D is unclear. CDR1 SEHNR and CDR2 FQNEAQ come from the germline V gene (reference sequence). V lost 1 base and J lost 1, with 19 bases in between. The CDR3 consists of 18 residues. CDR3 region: CASSLVGRPGPRQETQYF. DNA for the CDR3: TGTGCCAGCAGCTTAGTTGGCCGGCCGGGCCCCCGCCAAGAGACCCAGTACTTC. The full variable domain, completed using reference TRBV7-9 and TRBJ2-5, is DTGVSQNPRHKITKRGQNVTFRCDPISEHNRLYWYRQTLGQGPEFLTYFQNEAQLEKSRLLSDRFSAERPKGSFSTLEIQRTEQGDSAMYLCASSLVGRPGPRQETQYFGPGTRLLVL.

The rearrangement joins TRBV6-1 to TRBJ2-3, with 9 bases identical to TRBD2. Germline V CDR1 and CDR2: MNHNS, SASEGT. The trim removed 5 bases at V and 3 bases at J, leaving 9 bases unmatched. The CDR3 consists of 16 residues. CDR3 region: CASSYRLAELTDTQYF. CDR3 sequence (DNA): TGTGCCAGCAGTTACCGACTAGCGGAATTAACAGATACGCAGTATTTT.